The 30 T cell receptor beta chains given below trace back to one sample, sequenced in a study of OX40 agonist ivuxolimab in advanced cancers. The table came from immunoSEQ multiplex PCR; TCRdb's copy has only in-frame clones and leaves some out. The data contain tens of thousands of clones, around 90% of them seen just once; the ten biggest clones take up around 4.3%. Sequencing used CD4+ or CD8+ T cells sorted from blood, obtained in a trial of the OX40 agonist ivuxolimab. The receptors were gathered from an adult with an advanced solid tumor such as melanoma, head and neck, liver or kidney cancer.

The chain links TRBV7-9 to TRBJ2-5; D unclear. The CDR3 extends over 13 amino acids. V gave up 5 bases and J gave up 5 bases, with 12 bases separating them. The germline gives CDR1 SEHNR, CDR2 FQNEAQ (reference sequence). The CDR3 DNA reads as TGTGCCAGCAGCCTGAACACCGGGGAGACCCAGTACTTC. Its protein product is CASSLNTGETQYF.

This chain joins TRBV27 and TRBJ1-5; possible D gene TRBD1, 6 bases. Germline CDR1 reads MNHEY; CDR2 reads SMNVEV (reference sequence). CDR3 length equals 15 residues. Trimming took off 10 bases at V and 2 bases at J, with 18 bases between the two ends. In DNA, the CDR3 is TGTGCCACCCGATACCAGGGGCTAGGCAATCAGCCCCAGCATTTT. This sequence encodes CATRYQGLGNQPQHF.

The chain links TRBV18 to TRBJ2-7, with D uncertain. This CDR3 region has 12 residues. Per the germline V gene, CDR1 is KGHSH and CDR2 is LQKENI. V lost 11 bases to trimming and J lost 5 bases, with 16 bases between them. The CDR3 loop reads CASGASRDEQYF. Written as DNA, the CDR3 is TGTGCCTCGGGCGCGTCACGAGACGAGCAGTACTTC.

This clone was detected only once. This sequence joins TRBV5-6 and TRBJ1-4; D is undetermined. This CDR3 has 15 residues. Germline V gene lookup returns CDR1 SGHDT and CDR2 YYEEEE. Trimming stripped 6 bases from V and 8 bases from J, with 20 bases between. This chain's CDR3 is CASTTVGEVWEKLFF. CDR3 nucleotide sequence: TGTGCCAGCACCACCGTGGGTGAAGTATGGGAAAAACTGTTTTTT.

The V gene is TRBV5-1, the J gene TRBJ2-1; TRBD1 matches at 8 bases. The CDR3 consists of 14 residues. Losses at the gene ends were 0 bases for V and 8 bases for J; bases not matched to a gene: 4. CDR1 SGHRS and CDR2 YFSETQ come from the germline V gene. The CDR3 region has the DNA TGCGCCAGCAGCTTGGGACAGGGGTTCGATGAGCAGTTCTTC. This encodes CASSLGQGFDEQFF.

For the CDR3, the DNA is TGTGCCAGCAGTCCTCTGAAGACAGAACTCTACGAGCAGTACTTC. It yields the protein CASSPLKTELYEQYF. This chain connects TRBV6-1 to TRBJ2-7, with D possibly TRBD1 on 5 matching bases. V was cut by 5 bases and J by 3 bases, with 17 bases left in between. The germline CDR1 and CDR2 sequences are MNHNS and SASEGT. The CDR3 totals 15 residues.

J is TRBJ2-1 and V is TRBV9; TRBD2 matches 9 bases. This CDR3 spans 16 amino acids. J lost 0 bases, V lost 3 bases, and 4 bases had no gene match. CDR1 and CDR2 (germline): SGDLS, YYNGEE. The DNA for the CDR3 is TGTGCCAGCAGCGAATTAGCGGGAGCCTCCTACAATGAGCAGTTCTTC. This translates into CASSELAGASYNEQFF.

V is TRBV27 and J is TRBJ1-1; D not resolved. V was shortened by 6 bases and J by 4 bases, with 12 bases between the two germline ends. The CDR3 covers 13 residues. The germline CDR1 and CDR2 sequences are MNHEY and SMNVEV (reference sequence). The CDR3 bases are TGTGCCAGCAGCCGGGGAAGACCCACTGAAGCTTTCTTT. It yields the protein CASSRGRPTEAFF.

This clone showed up just once. The chain carries TRBV1 and TRBJ2-1; the DNA was not compared with TRBD2, the D call given in the table. TRBV1 is described as a pseudogene. This CDR3 has 16 amino acids. The DNA for the CDR3 is TGCACCAGCAGGGTCCCCTGCGGGAGTGTCGCGAAGGAGCAGTTCTTC. Protein product: CTSRVPCGSVAKEQFF.

The chain is built from TRBV2 and TRBJ2-7; 14 bases are shared with TRBD2. The CDR3 totals 18 residues. CDR1 and CDR2 (germline): SNHLY, FYNNEI. The V and J ends lost 7 bases and 6 bases, in that order; junction bases with no gene match: 17. The CDR3 nucleotides read TGTGCCAGCACTCCGGGACTAGCGGGAGTGGCAGGGGATCGCGAGCAGTACTTC. This gives the protein CASTPGLAGVAGDREQYF.

The V and J genes are TRBV6-1 and TRBJ1-2; D unresolved. Germline V CDR1 and CDR2: MNHNS, SASEGT. The CDR3 contains 13 residues. V dropped 2 bases and J dropped 7 bases, with 11 bases sitting between them. The CDR3 sequence is CASSEMDGPGYTF. The CDR3 DNA reads as TGTGCCAGCAGTGAAATGGACGGGCCTGGCTACACCTTC.

V and J are TRBV19 and TRBJ2-4; 8 bases align to TRBD1. After removal of 7 bases from V and 2 bases from J, the junction contained 7 bases not matched to a gene. CDR3 length: 15 amino acids. Germline assignment: CDR1 LNHDA and CDR2 SQIVND (reference sequence). The CDR3 protein is CASTAGGAPKNIQYF. The CDR3 DNA reads TGTGCCAGTACAGCAGGGGGCGCGCCCAAAAACATTCAGTACTTC.

In regard to this clone: The junction shows a germline mismatch at one end, possibly a read error. The chain links TRBV7-7 to TRBJ2-5; no reliable D call. CDR1 is SSHAT and CDR2 is FNYEAQ in the germline V gene (reference sequence). CDR3 length equals 13 residues. The CDR3 nucleotides read TGTGCTAGCAGCCAAACCCCCGAGGAGTCCCAGTACTTC. Translation: CASSQTPEESQYF.

This chain joins TRBV5-1 and TRBJ2-7; 7 positions match TRBD1. This CDR3 contains 15 residues. With V trimmed by 8 bases and J by 6 bases, 17 bases remained unmatched. Germline lookup yields CDR1 SGHRS and CDR2 YFSETQ. CDR3 coding DNA: TGCGCCAGTGAATATGGAGGCATAGGGGGCTCCGAGCAGTACTTC. It codes for CASEYGGIGGSEQYF.

This sequence joins TRBV5-1 and TRBJ2-1; D is uncertain. Germline V gene lookup returns CDR1 SGHRS and CDR2 YFSETQ. V lost 0 bases and J 6 bases, leaving 10 bases between the germline ends. This CDR3 spans 14 amino acids. CDR3 amino acids: CASSLGSGFNEQFF. The CDR3 region has the DNA TGCGCCAGCAGCTTGGGGTCCGGCTTCAATGAGCAGTTCTTC.

CDR3 nucleotides: TGTGCCACCGGGCTGGTGGCACGCGATACGCAGTATTTT. Translation gives CATGLVARDTQYF. The genes are TRBV2 and TRBJ2-3; no firm D call. The CDR3 has 13 residues. Germline V gene lookup returns CDR1 SNHLY and CDR2 FYNNEI. Trimming left V 10 bases short and J 6 bases short, with 17 bases between.

This chain uses TRBV6-1 with TRBJ1-5, with D unresolved. V lost 4 bases, J lost 2 bases, and 6 bases lay in between. CDR3 length equals 13 residues. Per germline, CDR1 MNHNS and CDR2 SASEGT. The CDR3 coding sequence is TGTGCCAGCAGTGCAGACGGCAATCAGCCCCAGCATTTT. Protein product: CASSADGNQPQHF.

The sample holds one count of this clone. The rearrangement uses TRBV10-2 and TRBJ1-6; 8 bases line up with TRBD1. This CDR3 is 15 amino acids long. V lost 3 bases to trimming and J lost 8 bases; unmatched junction nucleotides: 6. From germline, CDR1 is WSHSY and CDR2 SAAADI. In DNA, the CDR3 is TGCGCCAGCAGTGACCGCAGGGGGCTTGATTCACCCCTCCACTTT. It specifies CASSDRRGLDSPLHF.

J is TRBJ2-5 and V is TRBV11-2; D gene unclear. The CDR3 contains 14 residues. Trimming left V 10 bases short and J 2 bases short, with 17 bases between. Germline V gene lookup returns CDR1 SGHAT and CDR2 FQNNGV. CDR3 DNA sequence: TGTGCCACGCGTTTAGGGATCACTCAAGAGACCCAGTACTTC. As protein: CATRLGITQETQYF.

The count of this clone is one. The CDR3 reads CASSEFRGIHEKLFF. DNA of the CDR3: TGTGCCAGCAGTGAATTCCGGGGGATTCATGAAAAACTGTTTTTT. The chain couples TRBV25-1 to TRBJ1-4; D possibly corresponds to TRBD1 (5 bases). Germline values: CDR1 MGHDK, CDR2 SYGVNS. This CDR3 contains 15 residues. Trimming shortened V by 1 base and J by 6 bases, and 12 bases separated the two germline ends.

This clone was seen more than once but under ten times. The rearrangement joins TRBV7-3 to TRBJ1-1; 11 positions match TRBD1. Unmatched junction bases numbered 8, after V lost 4 bases and J lost 7 bases. Germline assignment: CDR1 SGHTA and CDR2 FQGTGA. The CDR3 is 15 amino acids. CDR3 nucleotides: TGTGCCAGCAGCTCAGAAGGACAGGGGGCTAGTGAAGCTTTCTTT. The encoded protein is CASSSEGQGASEAFF.

There are a few counts of this clone. This chain joins TRBV2 and TRBJ1-1, with D uncertain. The CDR3 is made up of 12 amino acids. The V end was cut by 9 bases, the J end by 4 bases, with 12 bases between. Per the germline V gene, CDR1 is SNHLY and CDR2 is FYNNEI. CDR3 region: CASFRVGTEAFF. The CDR3 DNA reads as TGTGCCAGTTTCCGGGTGGGCACTGAAGCTTTCTTT.

This chain connects TRBV10-3 to TRBJ2-5, with 8 bases that match TRBD2. CDR3 length: 14 amino acids. Germline V CDR1 and CDR2: ENHRY, SYGVKD. The ends lost 8 bases at V and 1 base at J; junction bases unmatched: 6. The CDR3 reads CAIGGREGQETQYF. For the CDR3, the DNA is TGTGCCATCGGGGGTCGGGAGGGCCAAGAGACCCAGTACTTC.

The chain is built from TRBV5-5 and TRBJ1-4, with TRBD1 as a possible D gene (6 bases). The CDR3 length is 14 residues. V gave up 3 bases and J gave up 4 bases, with 10 bases separating them. Germline V gene sequence: CDR1 SGHKS, CDR2 YYEKEE (reference sequence). CDR3 amino acids: CASSWTDNNEKLFF. CDR3 nucleotide sequence: TGTGCCAGCAGCTGGACAGACAATAATGAAAAACTGTTTTTT.

J is TRBJ2-1 and V is TRBV28; 10 nucleotides agree with TRBD2. The germline CDR1 and CDR2 sequences are MDHEN and SYDVKM. Trimming took 2 bases from V and 7 from J; bases not matched to a gene: 5. CDR3 length: 15 residues. CDR3 bases: TGTGCCAGCAGTTTAGATGTAGCGGGAGGAAATGAGCAGTTCTTC. Translation: CASSLDVAGGNEQFF.

The rearrangement links TRBV11-2 to TRBJ2-7; tentative D call: TRBD1 (6 bases). V gave up 0 bases and J gave up 6 bases, with 15 bases separating them. CDR1 is SGHAT, CDR2 FQNNGV, per germline. This CDR3 has 15 amino acids. As DNA, the CDR3 is TGTGCCAGCAGCTTAGATACAGGGATAGTCTCCGAGCAGTACTTC. This translates into CASSLDTGIVSEQYF.

The chain combines TRBV9 with TRBJ2-3, with 11 bases that match TRBD2. The CDR3 spans 13 residues. After removal of 4 bases from V and 5 bases from J, the junction contained 0 bases not matched to a gene. Germline CDR1 is SGDLS and CDR2 is YYNGEE. CDR3 nucleotide sequence: TGTGCCAGCAGCCTAGCGGGAGGAGATACGCAGTATTTT. Its translation is CASSLAGGDTQYF.

The V and J genes are TRBV10-3 and TRBJ2-1, with TRBD2 matching over 13 bases. CDR1 and CDR2 from the germline V gene are ENHRY and SYGVKD. Losses at the gene ends were 8 bases for V and 7 bases for J; bases not matched to a gene: 5. The CDR3 extends over 14 amino acids. The CDR3 region has the DNA TGTGCCATCGGACTAGCGGGAGATTCGAATGAGCAGTTCTTC. It yields the protein CAIGLAGDSNEQFF.

The V and J genes are TRBV11-2 and TRBJ2-5; 10 bases match TRBD1. From germline, CDR1 is SGHAT and CDR2 FQNNGV. Trimming at V came to 5 bases and at J to 4 bases, leaving 4 bases not matched to a gene. This CDR3 comprises 14 residues. CDR3 residues: CASSAGTGVETQYF. The CDR3 nucleotides are TGTGCCAGCAGCGCCGGGACAGGGGTAGAGACCCAGTACTTC.

This clone was recorded once. The chain employs TRBV5-1 and TRBJ2-7; D is unresolved. V was shortened by 0 bases and J by 0 bases, with 10 bases between the two germline ends. CDR1 and CDR2 from the germline V gene are SGHRS and YFSETQ. CDR3 size: 15 residues. CDR3 DNA: TGCGCCAGCAGCTTGGGGGGTCCCGTCTCCTACGAGCAGTACTTC. It codes for CASSLGGPVSYEQYF.